This T cell receptor (beta chain) originates from a study of T-cell memory formation after mild COVID-19. 5'RACE primed at constant segments yielded TCR alpha and TCR beta cDNA libraries bearing sample barcodes and UMIs. TCRdb passed the 5' RACE reads through MiXCR, listing each CDR3 protein once. The sample has about 210,000 distinct CDR3 sequences, about 11% seen once. This clonotype has a handful of counts. The specimen was PBMCs or a T cell subset sorted from them (not recorded which). The clonotype comes from a man younger than 35 who had mild COVID-19 (a few samples of this study predate the infection). Cell type and time point are not known.

CDR3 nucleotides: TGTGCCAGCAGTTACCACGGTGGGACCCAGTACTTC. Protein sequence: CASSYHGGTQYF. The V gene is TRBV6-5, the J gene TRBJ2-5; D is undetermined. The ends were cut back, 2 bases at V and 7 bases at J, with 8 bases in the middle. The CDR3 consists of 12 residues. Per germline, CDR1 MNHEY and CDR2 SVGAGI.